Presented here are 32 T cell receptor beta chains from one specimen sequenced in a study of OX40 agonist ivuxolimab in advanced cancers. The table came from immunoSEQ multiplex PCR; TCRdb's copy has only in-frame clones and leaves some out. The data contain 80,000 to 100,000 clones, roughly 95% of them singletons. The source was CD4+ or CD8+ T cells sorted from blood, collected in a trial of the OX40 agonist ivuxolimab. Source of these receptors: an adult with an advanced solid tumor such as melanoma, head and neck, liver or kidney cancer.

The chain joins TRBV29-1 to TRBJ1-4; 8 bases fit TRBD1. Per the germline V gene, CDR1 is SQVTM and CDR2 is ANQGSEA. The V segment lost 7 bases and the J segment 1 base; nucleotides outside the gene matches: 5. The CDR3 extends over 14 amino acids. The CDR3 region is CSANTGGTNEKLFF. CDR3 in DNA: TGCAGCGCTAATACAGGGGGAACTAATGAAAAACTGTTTTTT.

V is TRBV7-9 and J is TRBJ1-1; possible D gene TRBD1, 5 bases. The CDR3 totals 16 residues. Germline loops: CDR1 SEHNR, CDR2 FQNEAQ (reference sequence). Trimming took off 1 base at V and 4 bases at J, with 16 bases between the two ends. This CDR3 is CASSLEGRGVGTEAFF. The CDR3 nucleotides are TGTGCCAGCAGCTTAGAGGGACGGGGAGTAGGCACTGAAGCTTTCTTT.

This chain joins TRBV5-4 and TRBJ1-5; no definite D call. Trimming left V 1 base short and J 4 bases short, with 3 bases between. Germline loops: CDR1 SGHNT, CDR2 YYREEE (reference sequence). The CDR3 extends over 12 amino acids. For the CDR3, the DNA is TGTGCCAGCAGCTTGCCAAATCAGCCCCAGCATTTT. Translating gives CASSLPNQPQHF.

Notes on this clone: The sample carries other DNA sequences with the same CDR3. The rearrangement links TRBV5-6 to TRBJ2-2; 7 nucleotides match TRBD1. From germline, CDR1 is SGHDT and CDR2 YYEEEE. This CDR3 has 13 residues. V dropped 4 bases and J dropped 8; count of bases not matched to a gene: 5. The CDR3 spells CASSRDRAGELFF. Here the CDR3 DNA reads TGTGCCAGCAGCCGAGACAGGGCTGGGGAGCTGTTTTTT.

The rearrangement uses TRBV27 and TRBJ2-1; D is unresolved. Germline CDR1 and CDR2: MNHEY and SMNVEV (reference sequence). V was trimmed by 2 bases and J by 2 bases, leaving 16 bases between them. The CDR3 loop spans 17 amino acids. CDR3 sequence: CASSLLPRSSTYNEQFF. CDR3 sequence (DNA): TGTGCCAGCAGTTTACTCCCACGGAGTAGCACCTACAATGAGCAGTTCTTC.

The J gene is TRBJ2-7, the V gene TRBV5-1; no reliable D call. The CDR3 covers 12 residues. Germline V gives CDR1 SGHRS, CDR2 YFSETQ. Trimming took 0 bases from V and 3 from J, leaving 4 bases between them. CDR3 sequence (DNA): TGCGCCAGCAGCTTGGGATTCTACGAGCAGTACTTC. Its translation: CASSLGFYEQYF.

This clone occurred once. This chain joins TRBV7-9 and TRBJ2-7; D is tentatively TRBD1 or TRBD2 (5 bases each). Per the germline V gene, CDR1 is SEHNR and CDR2 is FQNEAQ (reference sequence). There are 14 residues in the CDR3. V was trimmed by 8 bases and J by 4 bases, leaving 18 bases between them. The CDR3 sequence: CASLPRDREYEQYF. Here the CDR3 DNA reads TGTGCCAGCCTCCCGAGGGACCGAGAGTACGAGCAGTACTTC.

In DNA, the CDR3 is TGTGCCAGCAGCTTAGTTGGCCGCAACTATGGCTACACCTTC. Its protein is CASSLVGRNYGYTF. The chain employs TRBV7-8 and TRBJ1-2, with D hard to call. Trimming removed 1 base from V and 2 bases from J, with 8 bases in between. CDR1 and CDR2 (germline): SGHVS, FQNEAQ. This CDR3 is built from 14 residues.

The V gene is TRBV2, the J gene TRBJ1-4; D possibly corresponds to TRBD1 (5 bases). Germline CDR1 SNHLY, CDR2 FYNNEI. Trimming took off 3 bases at V and 4 bases at J, with 18 bases between the two ends. The CDR3 sequence is 17 residues long. As DNA, the CDR3 is TGTGCCAGCAGTGAGAGCTCGATCGGGACGGATAATGAAAAACTGTTTTTT. Residues: CASSESSIGTDNEKLFF.

V gene TRBV5-8 combines with J gene TRBJ2-7; unclear D gene. V dropped 2 bases and J dropped 4 bases, with 4 bases sitting between them. The germline gives CDR1 SGHTS, CDR2 YDEGEE. This CDR3 is built from 11 residues. CDR3 in amino acids: CASSLYYEQYF. The CDR3 coding sequence is TGTGCCAGCAGCTTATATTACGAGCAGTACTTC.

The chain recombines TRBV6-5 with TRBJ2-2, with 9 bases matching TRBD1. J was trimmed by 7 bases and V by 6 bases; bases with no gene match: 6. This CDR3 contains 14 residues. Germline values: CDR1 MNHEY, CDR2 SVGAGI. CDR3 bases: TGTGCCAGCAGCACCGGGACAGGGAACGGGGAGCTGTTTTTT. Translated: CASSTGTGNGELFF.

Turning to this clone: At one of its ends the junction is not consistent with the germline gene, which may arise from a read error. This sequence joins TRBV7-7 and TRBJ2-5; D might be TRBD1 (7 bases). The CDR3 sequence is 15 residues long. In germline, CDR1 is SSHAT, CDR2 FNYEAQ (reference sequence). The CDR3 DNA follows: TGTGCTAGCAGCTTAGGAGGGACAGCCCAAGAGACCCAGTACTTC. Translated, it gives CASSLGGTAQETQYF. The full variable domain, in which reference TRBV7-7 and TRBJ2-5 provide the parts outside the CDR3, is GAGVSQSPRYKVTKRGQDVTLRCDPISSHATLYWYQQALGQGPEFLTYFNYEAQPDKSGLPSDRFSAERPEGSISTLTIQRTEQRDSAMYRCASSLGGTAQETQYFGPGTRLLVL.

The rearrangement joins TRBV28 to TRBJ2-7, with 8 bases lining up with TRBD1. The germline CDR1 and CDR2 sequences are MDHEN and SYDVKM. The CDR3 is made up of 12 amino acids. Trimming removed 11 bases from V and 6 bases from J; junction bases left unmatched: 9. DNA of the CDR3: TGTGCCGGTCGGACAGGGCGGGCCGAGCAGTACTTC. Protein: CAGRTGRAEQYF.

The J gene is TRBJ2-7, the V gene TRBV6-5, with D perhaps matching TRBD2 (6 bases). CDR1 MNHEY and CDR2 SVGAGI come from the germline V gene. The CDR3 is made up of 15 amino acids. Trimming stripped 6 bases from V and 6 bases from J, with 21 bases between. The CDR3: CASSPTGRGLGEQYF. Written as DNA, the CDR3 is TGTGCCAGCAGCCCCACCGGACGGGGACTGGGCGAGCAGTACTTC.

The V gene is TRBV18, the J gene TRBJ2-2; D call uncertain. CDR3 length equals 15 residues. Germline V CDR1 and CDR2: KGHSH, LQKENI. The ends were cut back, 10 bases at V and 2 bases at J, with 17 bases in the middle. The CDR3 reads CATPRMAPNTGELFF. The CDR3 nucleotides are TGTGCCACCCCCCGGATGGCCCCCAACACCGGGGAGCTGTTTTTT. Full variable domain (outside the CDR3, taken from reference TRBV18 and TRBJ2-2): NAGVMQNPRHLVRRRGQEARLRCSPMKGHSHVYWYRQLPEEGLKFMVYLQKENIIDESGMPKERFSAEFPKEGPSILRIQQVVRGDSAAYFCATPRMAPNTGELFFGEGSRLTVL.

DNA for the CDR3: TGTGCCAGCACGCCGAGGGGGGGAAGGGGCTCCTACGAGCAGTACTTC. Protein: CASTPRGGRGSYEQYF. The chain joins TRBV5-4 to TRBJ2-7; a weak D match, TRBD2 (7 bases). The CDR3 consists of 16 residues. CDR1 SGHNT and CDR2 YYREEE come from the germline V gene (reference sequence). The V end was cut by 6 bases, the J end by 0 bases, with 19 bases between.

The CDR3 reads CASSRWGVTFF. The CDR3 nucleotides are TGTGCCAGCAGCCGCTGGGGGGTAACCTTCTTT. This chain uses TRBV2 with TRBJ1-1; the D gene is possibly TRBD1 (5 bases). The V gene's germline CDR1 is SNHLY and CDR2 FYNNEI. CDR3 length: 11 amino acids. The V end lost 6 bases, the J end lost 14 bases, and 16 bases lay between the germline ends.

The chain carries TRBV29-1 and TRBJ2-5; TRBD1 agrees at 8 bases. Germline trimming cut 7 bases from V and 1 base from J; bases unmatched to any gene: 8. CDR3 length: 14 residues. Germline CDR1 SQVTM, CDR2 ANQGSEA. CDR3: CSGLTGASQETQYF. CDR3 nucleotides: TGCAGCGGCTTGACAGGGGCTAGCCAAGAGACCCAGTACTTC.

This chain connects TRBV7-2 to TRBJ1-2; 7 bases agree with TRBD1. J gave up 6 bases and V 3 bases, and 4 bases lay outside the gene matches. CDR3 length: 13 residues. CDR1 is SGHTA and CDR2 is FQGNSA in the germline V gene. The CDR3 sequence is CASSFRDSHGYTF. The DNA of the CDR3 is TGTGCCAGCAGCTTCCGGGACAGCCATGGCTACACCTTC.

The chain uses TRBV5-6 and TRBJ1-5; a possible D gene is TRBD1 (6 bases). This CDR3 has 15 residues. Trimming pared 3 bases from V and 3 bases from J, leaving 13 bases between. Germline values: CDR1 SGHDT, CDR2 YYEEEE. This CDR3 reads CASSWGRGANQPQHF. In DNA, the CDR3 is TGTGCCAGCAGCTGGGGACGGGGGGCCAATCAGCCCCAGCATTTT.

The chain couples TRBV7-2 to TRBJ2-1; 11 bases map to TRBD2. This CDR3 spans 14 amino acids. Germline V lookup: CDR1 SGHTA, CDR2 FQGNSA. V trimming: 6 bases; J trimming: 4 bases; junction bases outside the gene matches: 2. In DNA, the CDR3 is TGTGCCAGCAGTCGACTAGCGGGATACAATGAGCAGTTCTTC. Protein: CASSRLAGYNEQFF.

With respect to this clone: The same CDR3 also results from other DNA sequences found in this sample. CDR3 amino acids: CASSLGSNQPQHF. CDR3 DNA sequence: TGTGCCAGCAGTTTGGGTAGCAATCAGCCCCAGCATTTT. This chain links TRBV27 with TRBJ1-5; D call uncertain. This CDR3 is built from 13 residues. V was trimmed by 3 bases and J by 0 bases, leaving 3 bases between them. Germline V gene sequence: CDR1 MNHEY, CDR2 SMNVEV (reference sequence).

The rearrangement joins TRBV11-3 to TRBJ2-3; D might be TRBD2 (5 bases). CDR1 and CDR2 from the germline V gene are SGHNT and YENEEA. CDR3 length: 13 residues. V was pared by 4 bases and J by 11 bases, with 16 bases between. Here the CDR3 DNA reads TGTGCCAGCAGCTACGGGAATGGTCGATTGCAGTATTTT. Translation: CASSYGNGRLQYF.

The chain carries TRBV29-1 and TRBJ2-3, with 13 bases fitting TRBD2. The CDR3 sequence is 15 residues long. Germline assignment: CDR1 SQVTM and CDR2 ANQGSEA. With 8 bases clipped from V and 5 bases from J, the junction kept 10 bases outside the gene matches. This CDR3 is CSPRGLAGEGDTQYF. The CDR3 DNA reads as TGCAGCCCACGAGGACTAGCGGGAGAGGGAGATACGCAGTATTTT.

The chain employs TRBV25-1 and TRBJ2-1, with unresolved D. The length of the CDR3 is 14 residues. The V end was cut by 5 bases, the J end by 0 bases, with 8 bases between. CDR1 and CDR2 (germline): MGHDK, SYGVNS. The CDR3 DNA is TGTGCCAGCAGTCTAGGAAGCTCCTACAATGAGCAGTTCTTC. The encoded protein is CASSLGSSYNEQFF.

The chain joins TRBV6-6 to TRBJ2-7, with TRBD1 matching over 10 bases. V shed 8 bases, J shed 5 bases, and the junction held 9 bases outside the gene matches. The CDR3 is 14 residues long. The germline CDR1 and CDR2 sequences are MNHNY and SVGAGI (reference sequence). In nucleotides, the CDR3 is TGTGCCAGCGGGGCCCGGGACAGGGGCAACGAGCAGTACTTC. It encodes CASGARDRGNEQYF.

This rearrangement joins TRBV30 to TRBJ2-3, with D perhaps matching TRBD1 (6 bases). The CDR3 totals 12 residues. The V gene's germline CDR1 is GTSNPN and CDR2 SVGIG (reference sequence). Between the trimmed V and J ends, which lost 7 bases and 6 bases, there was a span of 14 bases. CDR3 DNA: TGTGCCTCTAGCTTGGGGGCGGATACGCAGTATTTT. Its translation is CASSLGADTQYF.

The chain joins TRBV7-3 to TRBJ2-6; 7 positions agree with TRBD2. The junction had 10 bases not matched to a gene; V was cut back by 2 bases and J by 0 bases. The CDR3 has 19 residues. Germline CDR1 is SGHTA and CDR2 is FQGTGA. CDR3 amino acids: CASSLSRDYVYSGANVLTF. Written as DNA, the CDR3 is TGTGCCAGCAGCTTATCCCGGGACTACGTTTACTCTGGGGCCAACGTCCTGACTTTC.

The rearrangement links TRBV6-1 to TRBJ1-5; D is unresolved. Trimming stripped 3 bases from V and 3 bases from J, with 9 bases between. The CDR3 sequence is 14 residues long. Germline-derived CDR1 and CDR2 are MNHNS and SASEGT. DNA of the CDR3: TGTGCCAGCAGTGAGACACCGGACAATCAGCCCCAGCATTTT. Protein sequence: CASSETPDNQPQHF.

V is TRBV6-1 and J is TRBJ1-5; no definite D call. Trimming shortened V by 7 bases and J by 5 bases, and 12 bases separated the two germline ends. Looked up from germline, CDR1 is MNHNS and CDR2 is SASEGT. The CDR3 is 13 residues long. Written as DNA, the CDR3 is TGTGCCAGCATGGGAAGTCTGGATCAGCCCCAGCATTTT. This codes for CASMGSLDQPQHF.

The chain joins TRBV28 to TRBJ1-5; D perhaps matches TRBD1 (5 bases). CDR1 and CDR2 (germline): MDHEN, SYDVKM. The CDR3 is 17 amino acids. Deletions cut 5 bases from V and 2 bases from J, with 19 bases between. CDR3 in amino acids: CASSHAGRRGGNQPQHF. CDR3 nucleotide sequence: TGTGCCAGCAGTCACGCGGGCCGACGGGGGGGCAATCAGCCCCAGCATTTT.

A remark on this clone: A junction boundary mismatches the germline segment, possibly from a read error. CDR3 region: CTSSLEGYGYTF. CDR3 nucleotides: TGTACCAGCAGCTTGGAGGGTTATGGCTACACCTTC. The J gene is TRBJ1-2, the V gene TRBV5-8; D gene uncertain. CDR3 length equals 12 residues. The germline V gene has CDR1 SGHTS and CDR2 YDEGEE.